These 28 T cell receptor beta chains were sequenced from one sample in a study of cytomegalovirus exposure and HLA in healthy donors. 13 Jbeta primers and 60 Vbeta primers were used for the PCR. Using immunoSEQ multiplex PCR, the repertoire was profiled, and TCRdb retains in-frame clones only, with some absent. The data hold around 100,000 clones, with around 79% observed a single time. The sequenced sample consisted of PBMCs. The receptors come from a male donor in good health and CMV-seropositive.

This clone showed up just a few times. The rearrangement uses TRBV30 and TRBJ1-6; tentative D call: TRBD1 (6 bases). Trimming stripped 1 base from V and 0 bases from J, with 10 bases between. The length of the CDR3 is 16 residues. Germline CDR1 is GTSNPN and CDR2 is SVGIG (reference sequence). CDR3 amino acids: CAWSDRAGSYNSPLHF. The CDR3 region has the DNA TGTGCCTGGAGTGACAGGGCCGGCTCCTATAATTCACCCCTCCACTTT.

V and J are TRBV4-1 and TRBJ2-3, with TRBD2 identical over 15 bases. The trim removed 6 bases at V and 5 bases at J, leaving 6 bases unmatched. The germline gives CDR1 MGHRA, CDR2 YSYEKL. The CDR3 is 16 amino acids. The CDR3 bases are TGCGCCAGCAGTCGGACTAGCGGGGGGGCCGAAGATACGCAGTATTTT. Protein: CASSRTSGGAEDTQYF.

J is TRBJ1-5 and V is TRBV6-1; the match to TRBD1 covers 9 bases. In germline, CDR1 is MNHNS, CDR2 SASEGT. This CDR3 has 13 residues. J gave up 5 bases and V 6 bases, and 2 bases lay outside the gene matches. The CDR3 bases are TGTGCCAGCAGGGGACAGGGTCATCAGCCCCAGCATTTT. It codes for CASRGQGHQPQHF.

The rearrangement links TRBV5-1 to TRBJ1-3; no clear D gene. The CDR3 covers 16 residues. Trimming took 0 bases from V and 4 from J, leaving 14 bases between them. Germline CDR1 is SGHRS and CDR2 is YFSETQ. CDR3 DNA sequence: TGCGCCAGCAGCTTGGCCGGGATCCTACGAGGAAACACCATATATTTT. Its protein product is CASSLAGILRGNTIYF.

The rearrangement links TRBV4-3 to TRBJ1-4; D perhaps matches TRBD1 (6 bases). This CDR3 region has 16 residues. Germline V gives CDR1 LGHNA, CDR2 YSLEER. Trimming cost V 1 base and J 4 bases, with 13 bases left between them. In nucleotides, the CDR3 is TGCGCCAGCAGCCAAGGGGGGGGCGGAGGTAATGAAAAACTGTTTTTT. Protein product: CASSQGGGGGNEKLFF.

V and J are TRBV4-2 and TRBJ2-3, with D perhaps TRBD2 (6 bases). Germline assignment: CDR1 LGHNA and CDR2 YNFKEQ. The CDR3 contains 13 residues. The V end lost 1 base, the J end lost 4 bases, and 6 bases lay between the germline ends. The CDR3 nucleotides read TGTGCCAGCAGCCAAGGACTAGCAGATACGCAGTATTTT. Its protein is CASSQGLADTQYF.

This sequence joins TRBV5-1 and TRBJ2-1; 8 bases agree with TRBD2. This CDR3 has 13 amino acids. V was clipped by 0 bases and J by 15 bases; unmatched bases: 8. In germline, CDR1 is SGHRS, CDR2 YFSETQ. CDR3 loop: CASSLDPGGVPFF. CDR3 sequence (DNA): TGCGCCAGCAGCTTGGATCCCGGGGGGGTTCCGTTCTTC. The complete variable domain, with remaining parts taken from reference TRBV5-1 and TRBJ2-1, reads KAGVTQTPRYLIKTRGQQVTLSCSPISGHRSVSWYQQTPGQGLQFLFEYFSETQRNKGNFPGRFSGRQFSNSRSEMNVSTLELGDSALYLCASSLDPGGVPFFGPGTRLTVL.

This CDR3 reads CASSRFGQNYGYTF. The CDR3 DNA reads TGTGCCAGCAGCCGATTCGGACAGAACTATGGCTACACCTTC. V and J are TRBV7-2 and TRBJ1-2; D is perhaps TRBD1 (6 bases). V was clipped by 5 bases and J by 2 bases, with 12 bases between them. The germline CDR1 and CDR2 sequences are SGHTA and FQGNSA. This CDR3 is 14 amino acids long.

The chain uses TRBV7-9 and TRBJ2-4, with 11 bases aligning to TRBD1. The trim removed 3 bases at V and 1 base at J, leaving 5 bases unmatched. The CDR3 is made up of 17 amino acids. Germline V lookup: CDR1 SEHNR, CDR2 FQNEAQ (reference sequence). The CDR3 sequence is CASSLGTGGSAKNIQYF. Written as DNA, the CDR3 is TGTGCCAGCAGCTTGGGGACAGGGGGGAGCGCCAAAAACATTCAGTACTTC.

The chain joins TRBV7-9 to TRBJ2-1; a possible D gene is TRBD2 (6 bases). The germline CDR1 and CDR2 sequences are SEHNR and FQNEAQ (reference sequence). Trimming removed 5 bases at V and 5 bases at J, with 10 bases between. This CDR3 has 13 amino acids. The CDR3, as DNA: TGTGCCAGCAGCCCCGGCGGGGACAATGAGCAGTTCTTC. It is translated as CASSPGGDNEQFF.

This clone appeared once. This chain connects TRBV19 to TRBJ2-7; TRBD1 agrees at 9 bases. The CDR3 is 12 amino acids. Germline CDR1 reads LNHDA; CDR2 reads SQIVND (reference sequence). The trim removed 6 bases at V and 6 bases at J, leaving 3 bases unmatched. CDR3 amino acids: CASSYRGREQYF. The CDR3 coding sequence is TGTGCCAGTAGCTACAGGGGGCGCGAGCAGTACTTC.

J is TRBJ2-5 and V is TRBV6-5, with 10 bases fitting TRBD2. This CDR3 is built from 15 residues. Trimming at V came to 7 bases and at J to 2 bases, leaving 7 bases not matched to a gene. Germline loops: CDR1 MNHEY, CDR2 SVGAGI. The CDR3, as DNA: TGTGCCAGCAACCCTAGCGGGGGAATTCAAGAGACCCAGTACTTC. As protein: CASNPSGGIQETQYF.

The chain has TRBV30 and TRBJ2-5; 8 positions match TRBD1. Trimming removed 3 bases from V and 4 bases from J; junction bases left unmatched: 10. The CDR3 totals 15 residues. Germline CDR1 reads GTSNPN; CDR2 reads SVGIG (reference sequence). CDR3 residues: CAWSPGQGAGETQYF. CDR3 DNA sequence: TGTGCCTGGAGCCCGGGGCAGGGGGCAGGAGAGACCCAGTACTTC.

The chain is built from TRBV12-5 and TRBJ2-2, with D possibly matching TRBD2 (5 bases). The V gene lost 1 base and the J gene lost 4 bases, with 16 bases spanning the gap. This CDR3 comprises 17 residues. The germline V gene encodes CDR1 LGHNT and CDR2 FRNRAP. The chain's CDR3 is CASGLATTGIFTGELFF. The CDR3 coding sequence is TGTGCTAGTGGTTTGGCAACGACCGGGATTTTCACCGGGGAGCTGTTTTTT.

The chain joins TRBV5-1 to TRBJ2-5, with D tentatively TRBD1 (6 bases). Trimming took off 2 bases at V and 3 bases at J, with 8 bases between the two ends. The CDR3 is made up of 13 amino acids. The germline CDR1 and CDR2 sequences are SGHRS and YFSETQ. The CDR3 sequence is CASSLSGEETQYF. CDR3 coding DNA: TGCGCCAGCAGCTTATCAGGGGAAGAGACCCAGTACTTC.

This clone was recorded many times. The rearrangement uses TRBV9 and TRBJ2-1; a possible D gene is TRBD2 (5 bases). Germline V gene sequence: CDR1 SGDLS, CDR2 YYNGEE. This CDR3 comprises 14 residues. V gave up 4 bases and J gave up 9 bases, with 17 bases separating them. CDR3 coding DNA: TGTGCCAGCAGCCCGGACGCGGGCTGGAGTGAGCAGTTCTTC. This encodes CASSPDAGWSEQFF. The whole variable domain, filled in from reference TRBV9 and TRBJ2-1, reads DSGVTQTPKHLITATGQRVTLRCSPRSGDLSVYWYQQSLDQGLQFLIQYYNGEERAKGNILERFSAQQFPDLHSELNLSSLELGDSALYFCASSPDAGWSEQFFGPGTRLTVL.

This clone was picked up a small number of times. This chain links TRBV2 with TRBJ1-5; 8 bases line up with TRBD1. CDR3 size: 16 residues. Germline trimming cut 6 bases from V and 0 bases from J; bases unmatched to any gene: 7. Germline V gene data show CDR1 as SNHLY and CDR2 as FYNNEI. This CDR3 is CASRARTGSSNQPQHF. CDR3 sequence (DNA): TGTGCCAGCAGGGCGAGGACAGGGAGTAGCAATCAGCCCCAGCATTTT.

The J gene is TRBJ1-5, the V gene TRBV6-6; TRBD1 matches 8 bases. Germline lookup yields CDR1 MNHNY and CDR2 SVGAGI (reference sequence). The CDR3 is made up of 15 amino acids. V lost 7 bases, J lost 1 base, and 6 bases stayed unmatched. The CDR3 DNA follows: TGTGCCAGCACCCAGGACAGGGCGAGCAATCAGCCCCAGCATTTT. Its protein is CASTQDRASNQPQHF.

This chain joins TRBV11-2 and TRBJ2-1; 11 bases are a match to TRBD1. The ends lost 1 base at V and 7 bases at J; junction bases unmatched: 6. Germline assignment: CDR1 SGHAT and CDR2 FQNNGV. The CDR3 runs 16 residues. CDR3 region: CASSLVQDRGRNEQFF. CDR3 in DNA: TGTGCCAGCAGCTTAGTCCAGGACAGGGGGCGGAATGAGCAGTTCTTC.

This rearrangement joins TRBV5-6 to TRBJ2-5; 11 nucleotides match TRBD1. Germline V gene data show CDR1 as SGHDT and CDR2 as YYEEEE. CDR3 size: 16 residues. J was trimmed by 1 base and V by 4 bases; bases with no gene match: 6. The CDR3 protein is CASSRDRGEFQETQYF. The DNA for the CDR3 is TGTGCCAGCAGCAGGGACAGGGGGGAGTTCCAAGAGACCCAGTACTTC.

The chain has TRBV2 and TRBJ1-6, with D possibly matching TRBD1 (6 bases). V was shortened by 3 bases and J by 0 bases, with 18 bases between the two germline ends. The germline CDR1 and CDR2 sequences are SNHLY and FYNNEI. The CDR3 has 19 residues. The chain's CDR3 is CASSDGYRETSSYNSPLHF. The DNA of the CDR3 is TGTGCCAGCAGTGATGGTTACAGGGAAACGAGCTCCTATAATTCACCCCTCCACTTT.

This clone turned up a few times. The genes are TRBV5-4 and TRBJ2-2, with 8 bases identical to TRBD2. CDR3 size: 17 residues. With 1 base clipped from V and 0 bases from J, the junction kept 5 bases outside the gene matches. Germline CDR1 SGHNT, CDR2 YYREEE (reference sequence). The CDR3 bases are TGTGCCAGCAGCTTGACGCGGGGGGCTGCGAACACCGGGGAGCTGTTTTTT. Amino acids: CASSLTRGAANTGELFF.

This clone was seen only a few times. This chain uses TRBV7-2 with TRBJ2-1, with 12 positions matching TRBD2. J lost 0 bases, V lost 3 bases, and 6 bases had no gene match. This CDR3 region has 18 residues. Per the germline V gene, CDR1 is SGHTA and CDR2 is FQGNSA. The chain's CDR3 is CASSLTSGGPSSYNEQFF. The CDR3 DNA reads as TGTGCCAGCAGCTTGACTAGCGGGGGCCCTAGCTCCTACAATGAGCAGTTCTTC.

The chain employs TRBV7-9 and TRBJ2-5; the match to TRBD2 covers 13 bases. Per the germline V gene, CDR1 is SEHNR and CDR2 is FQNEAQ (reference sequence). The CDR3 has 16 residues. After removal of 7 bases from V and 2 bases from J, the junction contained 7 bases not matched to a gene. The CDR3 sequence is CASTRLAGGLQETQYF. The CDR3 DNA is TGTGCCAGCACCCGACTAGCGGGGGGACTTCAAGAGACCCAGTACTTC.

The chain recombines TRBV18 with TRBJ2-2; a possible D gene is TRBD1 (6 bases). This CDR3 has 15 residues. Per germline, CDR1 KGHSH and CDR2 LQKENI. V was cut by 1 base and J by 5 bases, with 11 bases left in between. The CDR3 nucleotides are TGTGCCAGCTCACCACTATCAGGGGAGACCGGGGAGCTGTTTTTT. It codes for CASSPLSGETGELFF.

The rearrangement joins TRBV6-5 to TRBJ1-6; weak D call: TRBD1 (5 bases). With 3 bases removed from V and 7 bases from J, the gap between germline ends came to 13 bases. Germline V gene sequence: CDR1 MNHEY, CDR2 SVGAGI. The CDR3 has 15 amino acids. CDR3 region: CASSYGGVLNSPLHF. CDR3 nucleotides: TGTGCCAGCAGTTATGGGGGGGTATTGAATTCACCCCTCCACTTT.

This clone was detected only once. In nucleotides, the CDR3 is TGCGCCAGCAGGTACAGGGCGCGAAACACCGGGGAGCTGTTTTTT. It is translated as CASRYRARNTGELFF. The rearrangement links TRBV5-1 to TRBJ2-2, with D perhaps matching TRBD1 (6 bases). V was clipped by 5 bases and J by 2 bases, with 13 bases between them. The V gene's germline CDR1 is SGHRS and CDR2 YFSETQ. The length of the CDR3 is 15 residues.

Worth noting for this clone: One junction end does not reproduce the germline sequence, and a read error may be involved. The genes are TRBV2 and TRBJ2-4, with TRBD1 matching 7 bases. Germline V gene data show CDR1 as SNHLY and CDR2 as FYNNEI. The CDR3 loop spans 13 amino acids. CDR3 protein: CARSEGTENIQYF. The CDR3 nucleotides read TGTGCCAGAAGTGAAGGGACAGAAAACATTCAGTACTTC.